One sample yielded the 27 T cell receptor beta chains listed below, sequenced in a study of shared clonotypes between healthy human individuals. TCRdb keeps only in-frame clones here, not all; method: immunoSEQ multiplex PCR. The sample lists more than 500,000 clones; approximately 95% were seen once. CD45RO-negative CD8 cells positively selected for CCR7 made up the naive population, which excluded terminally differentiated effector memory CD45RA+ cells. The specimen sequenced was naive CD8+ T cells sorted from blood. All receptors come from a woman aged 25 to 39 in good health.

The chain uses TRBV29-1 and TRBJ2-7; TRBD2 might be the D (6 bases). The V gene's germline CDR1 is SQVTM and CDR2 ANQGSEA. Between the trimmed V and J ends, which lost 1 base and 3 bases, there was a span of 7 bases. The CDR3 sequence is 12 residues long. CDR3 bases: TGCAGCGTTGAAGGGCGGGACTACGAGCAGTACTTC. Amino acid sequence: CSVEGRDYEQYF.

The V call is TRBV4-1, the J call TRBJ1-2, with D possibly matching TRBD1 (5 bases). V lost 1 base to trimming and J lost 4 bases, with 10 bases between them. Germline loops: CDR1 MGHRA, CDR2 YSYEKL. The length of the CDR3 is 14 residues. The CDR3 bases are TGCGCCAGCAGCCAAGTAGGGACGCGCTATGGCTACACCTTC. Amino acid sequence: CASSQVGTRYGYTF.

The V gene is TRBV19, the J gene TRBJ2-1; the match to TRBD2 covers 11 bases. The germline V gene has CDR1 LNHDA and CDR2 SQIVND (reference sequence). The trim removed 3 bases at V and 4 bases at J, leaving 14 bases unmatched. CDR3 length equals 19 residues. The CDR3, as DNA: TGTGCCAGTAGTATCGAACTCTTACTAGCGGGAGACCAATACAATGAGCAGTTCTTC. This gives the protein CASSIELLLAGDQYNEQFF. Full variable domain (missing parts from reference TRBV19 and TRBJ2-1): DGGITQSPKYLFRKEGQNVTLSCEQNLNHDAMYWYRQDPGQGLRLIYYSQIVNDFQKGDIAEGYSVSREKKESFPLTVTSAQKNPTAFYLCASSIELLLAGDQYNEQFFGPGTRLTVL.

With respect to this clone: Germline and junction disagree at one end, which may indicate a read error. V usage is TRBV29-1 and J usage is TRBJ1-2; 9 bases align to TRBD1. This CDR3 is 15 amino acids long. Germline V gene lookup returns CDR1 SQVTM and CDR2 ANQGSEA. This chain's CDR3 is CSVEDRGFGHYGYTF. The CDR3 nucleotides are TGCAGCGTCGAAGACAGGGGGTTTGGCCACTATGGCTACACCTTC.

This clone was seen a single time. The DNA of the CDR3 is TGTGCCAGCAGCGAAGTCTTGTCCGGGACAGGGGGGACCGGTAATTCCTACGAGCAGTACTTC. Translating gives CASSEVLSGTGGTGNSYEQYF. This rearrangement joins TRBV7-8 to TRBJ2-7, with TRBD1 identical over 11 bases. The CDR3 consists of 21 residues. Germline loops: CDR1 SGHVS, CDR2 FQNEAQ. V shed 5 bases, J shed 1 base, and the junction held 22 bases outside the gene matches.

The rearrangement uses TRBV9 and TRBJ2-7; 10 bases align to TRBD2. V gave up 0 bases and J gave up 4 bases; unmatched junction bases: 4. This CDR3 spans 15 amino acids. Germline V gene sequence: CDR1 SGDLS, CDR2 YYNGEE. CDR3 sequence (DNA): TGTGCCAGCAGCGTAGGACTAGCGGGCCAATACGAGCAGTACTTC. Translation: CASSVGLAGQYEQYF.

V usage is TRBV27 and J usage is TRBJ2-7, with 7 bases aligning to TRBD1. The CDR3 has 14 amino acids. Germline CDR1 reads MNHEY; CDR2 reads SMNVEV (reference sequence). V shed 6 bases, J shed 3 bases, and the junction held 8 bases outside the gene matches. CDR3 residues: CASSNRGLGYEQYF. The CDR3 DNA sequence: TGTGCCAGCAGCAACAGGGGTCTCGGCTACGAGCAGTACTTC.

The V call is TRBV7-9, the J call TRBJ2-5; a weak D match, TRBD2 (6 bases). The length of the CDR3 is 18 residues. CDR1 and CDR2 from the germline V gene are SEHNR and FQNEAQ (reference sequence). Deletions cut 5 bases from V and 1 base from J, with 23 bases between. CDR3 sequence: CASSLVGSMGGAQETQYF. Here the CDR3 DNA reads TGTGCCAGCAGCCTAGTCGGGAGTATGGGCGGGGCCCAAGAGACCCAGTACTTC.

This sequence joins TRBV27 and TRBJ1-1, with D possibly being TRBD1 (5 bases). Germline CDR1 is MNHEY and CDR2 is SMNVEV (reference sequence). This CDR3 is 16 amino acids long. Trimming shortened V by 3 bases and J by 0 bases, and 14 bases separated the two germline ends. CDR3 bases: TGTGCCAGCAGTTTCGGCGGGGCCAGCATGAACACTGAAGCTTTCTTT. It is translated as CASSFGGASMNTEAFF.

The chain employs TRBV10-1 and TRBJ2-7, with 8 bases that match TRBD2. Germline V gene sequence: CDR1 WNHNN, CDR2 SYGVQD (reference sequence). The length of the CDR3 is 14 residues. V gave up 1 base and J gave up 1 base; unmatched junction bases: 0. CDR3 in DNA: TGCGCCAGCAGTGAGTTAGCGGGGTCCTACGAGCAGTACTTC. Residues: CASSELAGSYEQYF.

The J gene is TRBJ2-7, the V gene TRBV5-1, with D uncertain. This CDR3 region has 12 residues. V was cut by 0 bases and J by 5 bases, with 6 bases left in between. Germline CDR1 SGHRS, CDR2 YFSETQ. The CDR3 loop is CASSLGPHEQYF. The DNA of the CDR3 is TGCGCCAGCAGCTTGGGACCCCACGAGCAGTACTTC.

This chain links TRBV28 with TRBJ2-2, with 7 bases lining up with TRBD2. Germline V gives CDR1 MDHEN, CDR2 SYDVKM. The J segment lost 3 bases and the V segment lost 5 bases, leaving 6 bases of the junction unmatched. The CDR3 runs 15 residues. The CDR3 here is CASSPLADYTGELFF. The CDR3 bases are TGTGCCAGCAGTCCCCTAGCGGACTACACCGGGGAGCTGTTTTTT.

The genes are TRBV10-3 and TRBJ2-7; D remains unclear. Trimming removed 4 bases from V and 3 bases from J, with 10 bases in between. The CDR3 has 13 residues. CDR1 is ENHRY and CDR2 is SYGVKD in the germline V gene. The CDR3 DNA reads as TGTGCCATCAGTGTGGGTATGTTCTACGAGCAGTACTTC. It yields the protein CAISVGMFYEQYF.

This rearrangement joins TRBV6-1 to TRBJ1-5, with 7 bases lining up with TRBD1. The J segment lost 7 bases and the V segment lost 7 bases, leaving 10 bases of the junction unmatched. From germline, CDR1 is MNHNS and CDR2 SASEGT. This CDR3 spans 14 amino acids. In nucleotides, the CDR3 is TGTGCCAGCACATATACAGGGGTTGGCCAGCCCCAGCATTTT. Translating gives CASTYTGVGQPQHF.

The genes are TRBV19 and TRBJ2-7; D is possibly TRBD1 (5 bases). V lost 5 bases, J lost 0 bases, and 11 bases lay in between. CDR1 is LNHDA and CDR2 is SQIVND in the germline V gene (reference sequence). This CDR3 has 14 residues. The CDR3 loop is CASSSTGFSYEQYF. The DNA for the CDR3 is TGTGCCAGTAGTTCCACAGGATTCTCCTACGAGCAGTACTTC. The full variable domain, its missing parts supplied by reference TRBV19 and TRBJ2-7, is DGGITQSPKYLFRKEGQNVTLSCEQNLNHDAMYWYRQDPGQGLRLIYYSQIVNDFQKGDIAEGYSVSREKKESFPLTVTSAQKNPTAFYLCASSSTGFSYEQYFGPGTRLTVT.

The chain joins TRBV11-2 to TRBJ1-3; the D is unclear. V lost 6 bases to trimming and J lost 1 base, with 19 bases between them. This CDR3 comprises 17 residues. Germline V gives CDR1 SGHAT, CDR2 FQNNGV. CDR3 nucleotides: TGTGCCAGCAGGACGCCCCAACTCGGAATATCTGGAAACACCATATATTTT. Amino acid sequence: CASRTPQLGISGNTIYF.

The V and J genes are TRBV27 and TRBJ2-3; D is unresolved. This CDR3 spans 16 amino acids. Trimming cost V 1 base and J 0 bases, with 11 bases left between them. CDR1 is MNHEY and CDR2 is SMNVEV in the germline V gene (reference sequence). CDR3 protein: CASSLFPGGSTDTQYF. In DNA, the CDR3 is TGTGCCAGCAGTTTATTCCCTGGCGGTAGCACAGATACGCAGTATTTT.

The chain carries TRBV27 and TRBJ2-3, with D perhaps matching TRBD1 or TRBD2 (7 bases each). Germline-derived CDR1 and CDR2 are MNHEY and SMNVEV (reference sequence). The CDR3 covers 16 residues. The V end was cut by 5 bases, the J end by 5 bases, with 20 bases between. The CDR3 loop is CASSLLTGRGGDTQYF. DNA of the CDR3: TGTGCCAGCAGTCTATTGACAGGGAGGGGTGGAGATACGCAGTATTTT.

The chain uses TRBV7-3 and TRBJ2-1, with D hard to call. The CDR3 totals 14 residues. CDR1 is SGHTA and CDR2 is FQGTGA in the germline V gene. V lost 5 bases and J 4 bases, leaving 12 bases between the germline ends. The CDR3 DNA reads as TGTGCCAGCAGCCCAACGGACGCTTACAATGAGCAGTTCTTC. As protein: CASSPTDAYNEQFF.

The gene calls are TRBV28 and TRBJ2-7; no reliable D call. Deletions cut 11 bases from V and 9 bases from J, with 14 bases between. CDR1 MDHEN and CDR2 SYDVKM come from the germline V gene. The CDR3 spans 10 residues. The CDR3 nucleotides are TGTGCCGAACATCGGGTGGTGCAGTACTTC. As protein: CAEHRVVQYF.

V usage is TRBV19 and J usage is TRBJ2-7; the D is unclear. V gave up 6 bases and J gave up 1 base, with 10 bases separating them. CDR3 length equals 13 residues. CDR1 and CDR2 (germline): LNHDA, SQIVND (reference sequence). The CDR3 loop reads CASSPGPSYEQYF. Here the CDR3 DNA reads TGTGCCAGTAGCCCGGGTCCTTCCTACGAGCAGTACTTC.

This chain connects TRBV5-6 to TRBJ2-1; no clear D. This CDR3 has 13 amino acids. The germline CDR1 and CDR2 sequences are SGHDT and YYEEEE. V lost 0 bases and J 11 bases, leaving 12 bases between the germline ends. CDR3 region: CASSLGTPVKQFF. The CDR3 bases are TGTGCCAGCAGCTTGGGGACCCCGGTGAAGCAGTTCTTC.

J is TRBJ1-2 and V is TRBV2; no reliable D call. This CDR3 contains 13 residues. Per germline, CDR1 SNHLY and CDR2 FYNNEI. Trimming took off 4 bases at V and 8 bases at J, with 14 bases between the two ends. CDR3 bases: TGTGCCAGCAGTGGAGTCCCACTCCTAGGCTACACCTTC. Amino acid sequence: CASSGVPLLGYTF.

This clone was recorded once. This rearrangement joins TRBV7-9 to TRBJ1-1; D unresolved. The CDR3 runs to 10 residues. Trimming cost V 5 bases and J 7 bases, with 5 bases left between them. Per the germline V gene, CDR1 is SEHNR and CDR2 is FQNEAQ (reference sequence). The CDR3 sequence is CASSPFEAFF. The CDR3, as DNA: TGTGCCAGCAGCCCCTTTGAAGCTTTCTTT.

The chain employs TRBV7-2 and TRBJ2-7; tentative D call: TRBD2 (7 bases). Germline lookup yields CDR1 SGHTA and CDR2 FQGNSA. Between the trimmed V and J ends, which lost 1 base and 3 bases, there was a span of 10 bases. CDR3 length equals 14 residues. The CDR3 nucleotides read TGTGCCAGCAGCTTAGGGGGGGGCTTCTACGAGCAGTACTTC. Translated, it gives CASSLGGGFYEQYF.

The chain combines TRBV6-6 with TRBJ2-1, with 7 bases aligning to TRBD2. V shed 0 bases and J 5 bases; nucleotides not matched to a gene: 7. Germline V gene data show CDR1 as MNHNY and CDR2 as SVGAGI (reference sequence). There are 16 residues in the CDR3. CDR3 protein: CASSYSITSADNEQFF. The CDR3 DNA is TGTGCCAGCAGTTACTCGATAACTAGCGCCGACAATGAGCAGTTCTTC.

The chain combines TRBV5-1 with TRBJ2-7; 7 bases are shared with TRBD2. The CDR3 has 17 residues. The germline V gene encodes CDR1 SGHRS and CDR2 YFSETQ. Trimming removed 0 bases from V and 2 bases from J; junction bases left unmatched: 11. The DNA for the CDR3 is TGCGCCAGCAGCTTGGCTCCAGTCCTAGCGGAGACCTACGAGCAGTACTTC. Protein: CASSLAPVLAETYEQYF.